A single sample is the source of the 5 T cell receptor beta chains below, sequenced in a study of blood T cell repertoires in COVID-19. Clones were read by immunoSEQ multiplex PCR, and TCRdb kept only the in-frame ones, dropping some. Seen here are hundreds of thousands of clones, roughly 89% observed once, and the top ten hold 10%. Material for sequencing was PBMCs or T cells enriched from blood (not recorded which). These receptors originate from a woman aged 45-65 years who had recovered from COVID-19.

This rearrangement joins TRBV7-3 to TRBJ2-1; TRBD2 aligns across 7 bases. V lost 5 bases, J lost 4 bases, and 8 bases stayed unmatched. This CDR3 is 15 amino acids long. Germline CDR1 reads SGHTA; CDR2 reads FQGTGA. CDR3 amino acids: CASSMDGGTYNEQFF. The CDR3, as DNA: TGTGCCAGCAGCATGGACGGGGGGACGTACAATGAGCAGTTCTTC.

This sequence joins TRBV30 and TRBJ1-1, with TRBD1 as a possible D gene (5 bases). V shed 3 bases and J shed 0 bases, with 14 bases lying between them. CDR3 length equals 15 residues. CDR1 and CDR2 (germline): GTSNPN, SVGIG (reference sequence). This CDR3 reads CAWRPLVTVNTEAFF. DNA of the CDR3: TGTGCCTGGAGGCCCCTAGTGACAGTGAACACTGAAGCTTTCTTT.

Points on this clone: This same CDR3 is encoded by further DNA sequences in the sample. V usage is TRBV6-5 and J usage is TRBJ1-1, with a weak D call TRBD1 (5 bases). CDR3 length equals 13 residues. The germline V gene encodes CDR1 MNHEY and CDR2 SVGAGI. Trimming removed 9 bases from V and 0 bases from J, with 11 bases in between. CDR3 sequence: CASSRGMNTEAFF. The CDR3 DNA is TGTGCCAGTTCAAGGGGTATGAACACTGAAGCTTTCTTT.

V gene TRBV24-1 combines with J gene TRBJ1-5; weak D call: TRBD1 (5 bases). V lost 6 bases and J lost 6, with 14 bases in between. Germline V gives CDR1 KGHDR, CDR2 SFDVKD. The CDR3 extends over 14 amino acids. The CDR3: CATSPGGVAQPQHF. CDR3 DNA: TGTGCCACCAGTCCCGGAGGGGTGGCTCAGCCCCAGCATTTT.

This chain links TRBV7-8 with TRBJ2-5; TRBD2 might be the D (5 bases). Germline lookup yields CDR1 SGHVS and CDR2 FQNEAQ. V gave up 1 base and J gave up 6 bases, with 15 bases separating them. The CDR3 extends over 15 amino acids. Here the CDR3 DNA reads TGTGCCAGCAGCTTAGGTTTGCGGACTGGCAAGACCCAGTACTTC. As protein: CASSLGLRTGKTQYF.